This T cell receptor beta chain was sequenced for a study of identical twins. Notes on the study in general: Twins shared beta out-of-frame sequences in excess, but this excess was weaker. Within cord blood, abundant beta clonotypes carried fewer insertions, but memory repertoires showed no such trend.

V was clipped by 5 bases and J by 2 bases, with 12 bases between them. CDR3 length equals 14 residues. Germline CDR1 LGHNA, CDR2 YNFKEQ. Details on this clonotype: No antigen is known for it.

Template switching, a step in the protocol, added a universal primer site, and cDNA carried unique molecular identifiers. One entry per CDR3 protein results from TCRdb running MiXCR on the 5' RACE reads. The sample contains 400,000 to 600,000 distinct CDR3 sequences, 20% to 25% of which appear only once. In every case, the donor was a healthy Caucasian. The same data also went into a second study, on yellow fever vaccine responses in identical twins.

This sequence was found in a woman between 18 and 30 years old in good health. Specimen: CD4+ T cells sorted from blood. V is TRBV4-2 and J is TRBJ2-5; maybe TRBD1 (5 bases). The DNA of the CDR3 is TGTGCCAGCAGCAAAGGGGCAGGGCAAGAGACCCAGTACTTC. Protein product: CASSKGAGQETQYF.